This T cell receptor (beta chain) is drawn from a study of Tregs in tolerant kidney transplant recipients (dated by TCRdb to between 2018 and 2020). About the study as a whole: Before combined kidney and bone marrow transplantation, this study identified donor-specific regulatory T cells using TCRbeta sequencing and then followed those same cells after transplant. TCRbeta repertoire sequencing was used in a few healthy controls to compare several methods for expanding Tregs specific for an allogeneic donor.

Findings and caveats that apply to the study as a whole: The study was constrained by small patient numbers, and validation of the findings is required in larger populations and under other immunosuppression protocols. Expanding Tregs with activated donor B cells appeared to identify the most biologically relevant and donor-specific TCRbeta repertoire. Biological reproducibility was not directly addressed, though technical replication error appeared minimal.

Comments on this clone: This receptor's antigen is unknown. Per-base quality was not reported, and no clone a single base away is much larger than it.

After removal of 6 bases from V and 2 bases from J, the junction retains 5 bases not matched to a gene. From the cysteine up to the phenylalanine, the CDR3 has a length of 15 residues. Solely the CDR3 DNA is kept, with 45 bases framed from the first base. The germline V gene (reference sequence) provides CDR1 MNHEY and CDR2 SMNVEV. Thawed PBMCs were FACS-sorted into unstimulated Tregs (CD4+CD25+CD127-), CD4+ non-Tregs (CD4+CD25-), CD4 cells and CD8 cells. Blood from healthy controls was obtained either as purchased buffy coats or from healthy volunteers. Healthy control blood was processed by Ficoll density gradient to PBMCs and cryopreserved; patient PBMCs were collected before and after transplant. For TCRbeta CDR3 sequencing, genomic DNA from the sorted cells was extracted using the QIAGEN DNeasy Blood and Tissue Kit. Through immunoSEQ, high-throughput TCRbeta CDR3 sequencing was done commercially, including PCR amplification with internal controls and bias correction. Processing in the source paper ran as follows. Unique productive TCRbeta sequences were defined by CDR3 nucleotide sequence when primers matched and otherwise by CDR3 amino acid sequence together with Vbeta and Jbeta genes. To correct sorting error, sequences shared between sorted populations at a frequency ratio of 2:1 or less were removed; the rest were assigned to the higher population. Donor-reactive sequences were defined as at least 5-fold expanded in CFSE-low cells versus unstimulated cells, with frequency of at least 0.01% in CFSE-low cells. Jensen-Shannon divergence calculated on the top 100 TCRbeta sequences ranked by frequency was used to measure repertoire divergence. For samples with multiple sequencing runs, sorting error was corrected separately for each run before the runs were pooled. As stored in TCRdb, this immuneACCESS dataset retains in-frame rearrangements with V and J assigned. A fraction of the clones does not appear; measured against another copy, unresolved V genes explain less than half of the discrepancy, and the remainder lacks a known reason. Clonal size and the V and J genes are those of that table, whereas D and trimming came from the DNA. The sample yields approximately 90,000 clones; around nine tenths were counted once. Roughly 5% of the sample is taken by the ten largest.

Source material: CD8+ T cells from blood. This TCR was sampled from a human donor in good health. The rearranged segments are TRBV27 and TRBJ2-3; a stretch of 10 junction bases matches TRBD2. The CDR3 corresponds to CASRPGTSDTDTQYF. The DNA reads TGTGCCAGCAGACCCGGGACTAGCGACACAGATACGCAGTATTTT.